The present TCR beta chain was sequenced within a study of cytomegalovirus exposure and HLA in healthy donors. Overall study context: Researchers found that roughly 81% of 300 to 450 genotyped donors fell within the Caucasian-associated ancestry cluster. General observations from the study: On later analysis, the bulk of CMV-associated TCR beta chains appeared to be HLA-restricted. A later analysis revealed that TCR association rates differed between HLA loci, peaking at DRB1 and bottoming out at HLA-C. The Asian-associated ancestry cluster reportedly had fewer N-insertions than the approximately 670-donor mean in a later analysis.

As regards this clone: Its antigen is still unknown.

This CDR3 has 12 amino acids. V dropped 5 bases and J dropped 7 bases, with 9 bases sitting between them. Germline CDR1 reads WSHSY; CDR2 reads SAAADI. Both 60 Vbeta primers and 13 Jbeta primers went into the PCR. Generated by immunoSEQ multiplex PCR, the TCRdb table keeps only in-frame clones and is missing some. Among 150,000 to 200,000 clones listed, approximately 80% were seen once. This receptor was taken from a male donor in good health and CMV-seropositive. The rearrangement links TRBV10-2 to TRBJ2-1; possibly TRBD2 for D (6 bases). Sequenced input: PBMCs. The CDR3 DNA sequence: TGCGCCAGCAGTAGGAGGGGTAATGAGCAGTTCTTC. Translated, it gives CASSRRGNEQFF.